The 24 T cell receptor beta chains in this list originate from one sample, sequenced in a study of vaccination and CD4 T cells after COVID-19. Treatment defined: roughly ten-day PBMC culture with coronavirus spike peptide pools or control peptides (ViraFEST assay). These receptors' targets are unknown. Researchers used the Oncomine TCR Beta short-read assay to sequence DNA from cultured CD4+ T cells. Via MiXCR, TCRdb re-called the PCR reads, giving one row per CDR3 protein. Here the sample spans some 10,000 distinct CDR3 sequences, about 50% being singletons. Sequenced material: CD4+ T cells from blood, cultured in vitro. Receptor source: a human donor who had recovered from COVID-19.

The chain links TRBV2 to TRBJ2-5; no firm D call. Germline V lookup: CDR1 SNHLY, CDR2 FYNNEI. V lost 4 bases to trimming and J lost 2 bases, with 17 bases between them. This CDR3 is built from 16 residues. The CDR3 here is CASSVHIQGRQETQYF. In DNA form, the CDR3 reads TGTGCCAGCAGTGTGCACATCCAAGGTCGGCAAGAGACCCAGTACTTC.

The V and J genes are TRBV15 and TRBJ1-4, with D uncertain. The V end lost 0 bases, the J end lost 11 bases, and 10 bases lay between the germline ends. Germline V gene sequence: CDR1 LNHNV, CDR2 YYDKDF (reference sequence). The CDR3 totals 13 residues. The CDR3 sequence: CATSRDEVAKLFF. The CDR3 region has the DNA TGTGCCACCAGCAGAGATGAGGTGGCGAAACTGTTTTTT.

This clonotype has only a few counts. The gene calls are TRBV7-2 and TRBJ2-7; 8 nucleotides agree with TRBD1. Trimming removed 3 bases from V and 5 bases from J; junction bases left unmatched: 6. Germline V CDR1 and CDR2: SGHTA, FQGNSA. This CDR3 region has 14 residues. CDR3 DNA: TGTGCCAGCAGCTTTTTAAGGACAGGGCACGAGCAGTACTTC. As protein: CASSFLRTGHEQYF.

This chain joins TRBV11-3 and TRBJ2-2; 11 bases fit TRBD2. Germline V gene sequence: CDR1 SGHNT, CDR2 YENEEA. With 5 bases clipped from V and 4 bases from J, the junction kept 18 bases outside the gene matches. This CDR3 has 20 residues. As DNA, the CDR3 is TGTGCCAGCAGCCCTGGACTCGGAAAACTAGCGGGGGCGGGCACCGGGGAGCTGTTTTTT. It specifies CASSPGLGKLAGAGTGELFF.

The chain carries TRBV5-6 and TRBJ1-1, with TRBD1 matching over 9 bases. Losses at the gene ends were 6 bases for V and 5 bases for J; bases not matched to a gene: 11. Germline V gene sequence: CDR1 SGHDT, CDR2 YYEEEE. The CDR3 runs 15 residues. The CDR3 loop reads CASKTGTGRGTEAFF. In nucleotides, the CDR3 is TGTGCCAGCAAGACCGGGACAGGGAGGGGGACTGAAGCTTTCTTT. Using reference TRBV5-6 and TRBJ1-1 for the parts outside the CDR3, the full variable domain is DAGVTQSPTHLIKTRGQQVTLRCSPKSGHDTVSWYQQALGQGPQFIFQYYEEEERQRGNFPDRFSGHQFPNYSSELNVNALLLGDSALYLCASKTGTGRGTEAFFGQGTRLTVV.

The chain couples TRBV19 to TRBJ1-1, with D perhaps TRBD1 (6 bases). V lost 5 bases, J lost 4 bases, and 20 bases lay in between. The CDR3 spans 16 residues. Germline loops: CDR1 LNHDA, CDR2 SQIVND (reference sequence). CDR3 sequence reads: CASSLRTGTFFTEAFF. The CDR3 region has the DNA TGTGCCAGTAGTCTACGAACCGGGACATTCTTCACTGAAGCTTTCTTT.

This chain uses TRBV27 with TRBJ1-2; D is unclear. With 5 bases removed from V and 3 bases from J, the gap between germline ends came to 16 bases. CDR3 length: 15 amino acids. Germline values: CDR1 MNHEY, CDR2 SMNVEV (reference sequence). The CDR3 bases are TGTGCCAGCAGTCCCTCGGTTCAACGATACTATGGCTACACCTTC. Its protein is CASSPSVQRYYGYTF.

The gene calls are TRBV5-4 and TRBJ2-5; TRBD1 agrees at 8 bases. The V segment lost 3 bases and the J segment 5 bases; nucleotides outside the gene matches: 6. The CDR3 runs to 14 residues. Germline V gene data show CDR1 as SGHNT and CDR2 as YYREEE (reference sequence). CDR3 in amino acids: CASSSEDRVETQYF. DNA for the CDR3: TGTGCCAGCAGCTCTGAGGACAGGGTGGAGACCCAGTACTTC.

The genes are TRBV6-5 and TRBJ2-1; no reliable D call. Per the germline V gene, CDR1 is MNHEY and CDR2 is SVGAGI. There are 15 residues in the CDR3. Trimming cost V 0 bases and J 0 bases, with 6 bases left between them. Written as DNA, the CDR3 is TGTGCCAGCAGTTACTCGCCTAGCTCCTACAATGAGCAGTTCTTC. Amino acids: CASSYSPSSYNEQFF.

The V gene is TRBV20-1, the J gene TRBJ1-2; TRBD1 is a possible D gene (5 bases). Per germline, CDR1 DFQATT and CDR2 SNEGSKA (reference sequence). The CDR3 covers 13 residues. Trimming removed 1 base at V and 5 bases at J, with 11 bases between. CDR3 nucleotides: TGCAGTGCTAGAGCAGACAGAATTTATGGCTACACCTTC. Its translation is CSARADRIYGYTF.

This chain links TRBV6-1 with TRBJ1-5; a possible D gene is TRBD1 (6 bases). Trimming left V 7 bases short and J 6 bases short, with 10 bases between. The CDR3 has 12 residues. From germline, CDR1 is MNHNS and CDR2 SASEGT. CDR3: CASTGGGQPQHF. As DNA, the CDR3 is TGTGCCAGCACGGGGGGCGGTCAGCCCCAGCATTTT.

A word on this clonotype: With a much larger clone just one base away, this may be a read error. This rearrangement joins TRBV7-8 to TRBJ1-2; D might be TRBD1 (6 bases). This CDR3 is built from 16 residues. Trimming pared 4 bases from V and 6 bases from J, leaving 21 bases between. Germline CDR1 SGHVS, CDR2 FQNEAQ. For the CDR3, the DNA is TGTGCCAGCAGCTGGAGGGAAGGGGGGCCAACGAATGGCTACACCTTC. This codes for CASSWREGGPTNGYTF.

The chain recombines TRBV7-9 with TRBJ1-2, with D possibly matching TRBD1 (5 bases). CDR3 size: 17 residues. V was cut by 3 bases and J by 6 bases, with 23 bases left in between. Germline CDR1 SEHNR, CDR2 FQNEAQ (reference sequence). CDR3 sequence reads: CASSFPMRGVKLNGYTF. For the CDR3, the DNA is TGTGCCAGCAGCTTTCCCATGAGGGGAGTCAAGCTCAATGGCTACACCTTC.

The DNA of the CDR3 is TGTGCCAGCAGCCAAGTAGGGATGGGGTCACCCCTCCACTTT. It specifies CASSQVGMGSPLHF. The gene calls are TRBV3-1 and TRBJ1-6; D not certain. V shed 1 base and J shed 10 bases, with 11 bases lying between them. This CDR3 is 14 amino acids long. Germline CDR1 and CDR2: LGHDT and YNNKEL (reference sequence).

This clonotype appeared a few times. CDR3 nucleotide sequence: TGTGCCAGCAGTGAAAGGGGGGGCACCGGGGAGGAAAAACTGTTTTTT. Translation: CASSERGGTGEEKLFF. The rearrangement joins TRBV6-1 to TRBJ1-4, with a tentative D call TRBD1 (6 bases). V lost 2 bases, J lost 8 bases, and 18 bases lay in between. This CDR3 region has 16 residues. The germline gives CDR1 MNHNS, CDR2 SASEGT.

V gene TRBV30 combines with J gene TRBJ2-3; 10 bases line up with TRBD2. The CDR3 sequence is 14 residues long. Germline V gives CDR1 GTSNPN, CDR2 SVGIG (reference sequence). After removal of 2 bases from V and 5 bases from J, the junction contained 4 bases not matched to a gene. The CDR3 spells CAWSRTSGGDTQYF. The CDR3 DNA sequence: TGTGCCTGGAGTAGGACTAGCGGCGGAGATACGCAGTATTTT.

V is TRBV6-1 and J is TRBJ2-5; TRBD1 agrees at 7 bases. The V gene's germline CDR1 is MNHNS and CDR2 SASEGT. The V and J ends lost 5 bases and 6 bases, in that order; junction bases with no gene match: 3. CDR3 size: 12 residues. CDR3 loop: CASSTQGKTQYF. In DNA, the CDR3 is TGTGCCAGCAGTACACAGGGGAAGACCCAGTACTTC.

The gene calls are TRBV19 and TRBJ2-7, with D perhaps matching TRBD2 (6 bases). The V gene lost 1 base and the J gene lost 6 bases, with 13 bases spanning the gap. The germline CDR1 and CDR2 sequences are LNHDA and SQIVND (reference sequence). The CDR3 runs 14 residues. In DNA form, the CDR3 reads TGTGCCAGTAGTATAGCGGCCGGGAGTGGCGAGCAGTACTTC. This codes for CASSIAAGSGEQYF.

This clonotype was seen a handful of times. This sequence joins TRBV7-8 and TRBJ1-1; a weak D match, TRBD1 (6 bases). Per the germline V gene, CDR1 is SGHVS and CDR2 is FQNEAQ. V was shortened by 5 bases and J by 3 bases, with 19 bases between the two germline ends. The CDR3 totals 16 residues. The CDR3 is CASSTGGAWGDTEAFF. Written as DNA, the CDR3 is TGTGCCAGCAGCACTGGGGGGGCCTGGGGGGACACTGAAGCTTTCTTT.

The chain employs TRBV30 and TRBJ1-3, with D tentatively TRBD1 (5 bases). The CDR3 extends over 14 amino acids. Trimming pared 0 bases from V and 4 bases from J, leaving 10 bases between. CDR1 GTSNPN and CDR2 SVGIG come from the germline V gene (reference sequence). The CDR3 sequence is CAWSVWGTGNTIYF. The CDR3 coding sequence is TGTGCCTGGAGTGTTTGGGGGACCGGAAACACCATATATTTT. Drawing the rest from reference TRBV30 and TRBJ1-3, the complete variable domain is SQTIHQWPATLVQPVGSPLSLECTVEGTSNPNLYWYRQAAGRGLQLLFYSVGIGQISSEVPQNLSASRPQDRQFILSSKKLLLSDSGFYLCAWSVWGTGNTIYFGEGSWLTVV.

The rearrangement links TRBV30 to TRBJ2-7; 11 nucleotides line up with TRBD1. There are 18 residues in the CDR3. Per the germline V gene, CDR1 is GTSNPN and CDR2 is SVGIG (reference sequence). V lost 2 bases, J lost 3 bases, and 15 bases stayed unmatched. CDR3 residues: CAWSPKGTGGLLDYEQYF. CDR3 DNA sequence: TGTGCCTGGAGTCCTAAGGGGACAGGGGGTCTCTTGGACTACGAGCAGTACTTC.

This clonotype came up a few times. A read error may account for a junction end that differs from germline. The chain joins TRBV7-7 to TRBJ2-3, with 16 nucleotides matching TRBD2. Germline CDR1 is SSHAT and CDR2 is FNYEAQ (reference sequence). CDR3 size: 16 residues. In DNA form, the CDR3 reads TGTGCTAGCAGCCTTGGGACTAGCGGGGGGGCAGATACGCAGTATTTT. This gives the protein CASSLGTSGGADTQYF.

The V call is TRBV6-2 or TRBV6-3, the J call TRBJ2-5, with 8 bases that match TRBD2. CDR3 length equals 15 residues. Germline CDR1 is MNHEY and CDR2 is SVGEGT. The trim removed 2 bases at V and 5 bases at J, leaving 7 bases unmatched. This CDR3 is CASSYGTSSSETQYF. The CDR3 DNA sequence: TGTGCCAGCAGTTACGGGACTAGTTCTTCCGAGACCCAGTACTTC.

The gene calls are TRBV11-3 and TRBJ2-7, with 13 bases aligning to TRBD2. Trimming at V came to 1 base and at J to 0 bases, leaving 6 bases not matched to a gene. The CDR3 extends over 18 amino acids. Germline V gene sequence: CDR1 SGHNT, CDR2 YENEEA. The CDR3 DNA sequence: TGTGCCAGCAGCTTAGGCGGACTAGCGGGGGACCCCTCCTACGAGCAGTACTTC. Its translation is CASSLGGLAGDPSYEQYF.